This TCR beta chain is from a study of T cell responses to AZD1222 COVID-19 vaccine. Using immunoSEQ multiplex PCR, the repertoire was profiled, and TCRdb retains in-frame clones only, with some absent. The sample holds roughly 80,000 clones; roughly 86% are singletons and the top ten take approximately 5.4%. Looked up from germline, CDR1 is SGHDN and CDR2 is FVKESK. The CDR3 runs to 16 residues. Trimming removed 7 bases at V and 0 bases at J, with 16 bases between. The rearrangement joins TRBV14 to TRBJ1-3; D unresolved. The source was peripheral blood, collected on day 0 of MenACWY control vaccination. The source is an adult in good health. CDR3 sequence: CASNSPGRLSGNTIYF. DNA of the CDR3: TGTGCCAGCAACTCGCCCGGGCGCCTCTCTGGAAACACCATATATTTT.